These 18 T cell receptor beta chains were sequenced from one sample in a study of Ad26.COV2.S vaccination and SARS-CoV-2 variants. Assay used: immunoSEQ multiplex PCR; TCRdb lists only in-frame clones, some missing. This table has 350,000 to 450,000 clones, roughly 87% appearing once. Treatment specified: 15 to 20 received Ad26.COV2.S at low or high dose, single or two shots; 5 received placebo; per-sample allocation not given. The study sampled participants on day 63 after the first vaccine or placebo injection. This material consisted of peripheral blood, taken in a trial of Ad26.COV2.S vaccine versus placebo. The receptors derive from a person aged 18-65 years who received the Ad26.COV2.S COVID-19 vaccine or a placebo.

The chain is built from TRBV6-5 and TRBJ1-3; tentatively, D is TRBD1 (6 bases). The CDR3 has 15 residues. V lost 2 bases, J lost 4 bases, and 12 bases lay in between. CDR1 and CDR2 (germline): MNHEY, SVGAGI. The CDR3 coding sequence is TGTGCCAGCAGTTACGGCAGGGGATACGGAAACACCATATATTTT. Its protein product is CASSYGRGYGNTIYF.

This clone was seen a single time. The J gene is TRBJ2-3, the V gene TRBV19, with D maybe TRBD1 (6 bases). The V end was cut by 3 bases, the J end by 6 bases, with 19 bases between. CDR1 is LNHDA and CDR2 is SQIVND in the germline V gene (reference sequence). CDR3 size: 16 residues. CDR3: CASSMLAQGMADTQYF. The CDR3 DNA reads as TGTGCCAGTAGTATGTTGGCACAGGGTATGGCGGATACGCAGTATTTT.

This chain links TRBV5-1 with TRBJ1-2; D is undetermined. This CDR3 is built from 13 residues. Trimming removed 4 bases from V and 8 bases from J, with 15 bases in between. Germline V gene lookup returns CDR1 SGHRS and CDR2 YFSETQ. CDR3 DNA: TGCGCCAGCAGCGCCCAGGAGGGAGAGGGCTACACCTTC. Its translation is CASSAQEGEGYTF.

The CDR3 DNA follows: TGTGCCACCAGCATCGGCTTACAGTATAATTCACCCCTCCACTTT. Its protein product is CATSIGLQYNSPLHF. The chain has TRBV15 and TRBJ1-6; no clear D gene. Germline V gives CDR1 LNHNV, CDR2 YYDKDF (reference sequence). Trimming took 4 bases from V and 4 from J, leaving 11 bases between them. The CDR3 sequence is 15 residues long.

This clone appeared a few times. The gene calls are TRBV27 and TRBJ1-3; no definite D call. Germline V lookup: CDR1 MNHEY, CDR2 SMNVEV (reference sequence). The CDR3 spans 13 residues. V lost 0 bases and J 2 bases, leaving 2 bases between the germline ends. The CDR3 is CASSLSAGNTIYF. Here the CDR3 DNA reads TGTGCCAGCAGTTTATCCGCTGGAAACACCATATATTTT.

This clone was counted between two and nine times. The V and J genes are TRBV6-5 and TRBJ2-2; either TRBD1 or TRBD2 may supply D (6 bases each). The CDR3 loop spans 16 amino acids. Germline CDR1 MNHEY, CDR2 SVGAGI. Trimming removed 4 bases at V and 5 bases at J, with 17 bases between. In nucleotides, the CDR3 is TGTGCCAGCAGTTCCCTTCGAGGGGGGATAACCGGGGAGCTGTTTTTT. Encoded protein: CASSSLRGGITGELFF.

This clone was observed once. The chain links TRBV7-9 to TRBJ2-3, with D perhaps assigned TRBD1 or TRBD2 (5 bases each). The CDR3 spans 14 residues. Germline CDR1 and CDR2: SEHNR and FQNEAQ (reference sequence). With 4 bases removed from V and 0 bases from J, the gap between germline ends came to 8 bases. As DNA, the CDR3 is TGTGCCAGCAGCTCGGGACCCAGCACAGATACGCAGTATTTT. It yields the protein CASSSGPSTDTQYF.

This rearrangement joins TRBV6-1 to TRBJ1-2; 9 bases match TRBD1. The CDR3 loop spans 14 amino acids. Germline V CDR1 and CDR2: MNHNS, SASEGT. The junction had 2 bases not matched to a gene; V was cut back by 3 bases and J by 3 bases. Here the CDR3 DNA reads TGTGCCAGCAGTGAGGGACAGGGCTACTATGGCTACACCTTC. It encodes CASSEGQGYYGYTF.

Points on this clone: The same CDR3 also results from other DNA sequences found in this sample. This chain uses TRBV7-9 with TRBJ2-3; D is undetermined. Per germline, CDR1 SEHNR and CDR2 FQNEAQ (reference sequence). The CDR3 runs to 13 residues. V gave up 4 bases and J gave up 3 bases, with 8 bases separating them. CDR3: CASSSPLTDTQYF. In nucleotides, the CDR3 is TGTGCCAGCAGCTCCCCGTTGACAGATACGCAGTATTTT.

The chain joins TRBV5-4 to TRBJ2-3; 10 nucleotides align to TRBD2. The V segment lost 4 bases and the J segment 2 bases; nucleotides outside the gene matches: 10. Germline lookup yields CDR1 SGHNT and CDR2 YYREEE (reference sequence). This CDR3 is built from 17 residues. CDR3 sequence (DNA): TGTGCCAGCAGCAGGAGAGCGGGGGGGCTCGTCACAGATACGCAGTATTTT. Translated, it gives CASSRRAGGLVTDTQYF.

This clone was recorded at least ten times. An end of the junction differs from the germline gene, which may be a read error. The chain is built from TRBV11-2 and TRBJ2-7; D unclear. Per germline, CDR1 SGHAT and CDR2 FQNNGV. This CDR3 region has 13 residues. The CDR3 coding sequence is TGTGCCAGCAGCCCACCCGTCTCCCACGAGCAGTACTTC. It is translated as CASSPPVSHEQYF. The whole variable domain, filled in from reference TRBV11-2 and TRBJ2-7, reads EAGVAQSPRYKIIEKRQSVAFWCNPISGHATLYWYQQILGQGPKLLIQFQNNGVVDDSQLPKDRFSAERLKGVDSTLKIQPAKLEDSAVYLCASSPPVSHEQYFGPGTRLTVT.

V gene TRBV18 combines with J gene TRBJ2-3, with D perhaps TRBD2 (5 bases). Trimming shortened V by 0 bases and J by 5 bases, and 21 bases separated the two germline ends. This CDR3 is 18 amino acids long. Germline V gene lookup returns CDR1 KGHSH and CDR2 LQKENI. CDR3 coding DNA: TGTGCCAGCTCACCACCGGGGTTTCTGGGTTCCCGGGGAGATACGCAGTATTTT. Its translation: CASSPPGFLGSRGDTQYF.

The rearrangement joins TRBV9 to TRBJ2-5, with a tentative D call TRBD1 (6 bases). The germline V gene has CDR1 SGDLS and CDR2 YYNGEE. V lost 6 bases, J lost 5 bases, and 14 bases lay in between. There are 13 residues in the CDR3. CDR3 nucleotide sequence: TGTGCCAGCAAAAGTGCAGGGGAGGAGACCCAGTACTTC. Residues: CASKSAGEETQYF. The complete variable domain, with remaining parts taken from reference TRBV9 and TRBJ2-5, reads DSGVTQTPKHLITATGQRVTLRCSPRSGDLSVYWYQQSLDQGLQFLIQYYNGEERAKGNILERFSAQQFPDLHSELNLSSLELGDSALYFCASKSAGEETQYFGPGTRLLVL.

The chain uses TRBV6-6 and TRBJ1-2, with TRBD1 identical over 8 bases. Unmatched junction bases numbered 14, after V lost 5 bases and J lost 6 bases. The CDR3 runs to 16 residues. Germline-derived CDR1 and CDR2 are MNHNY and SVGAGI (reference sequence). This chain's CDR3 is CASSALGSRGPDGYTF. DNA of the CDR3: TGTGCCAGCAGTGCCTTAGGTAGCAGGGGGCCCGATGGCTACACCTTC.

This sequence joins TRBV7-9 and TRBJ2-7; no clear D. CDR3 length: 12 residues. Trimming removed 1 base at V and 7 bases at J, with 8 bases between. CDR1 SEHNR and CDR2 FQNEAQ come from the germline V gene (reference sequence). The CDR3 here is CASSLEKVEQYF. CDR3 nucleotide sequence: TGTGCCAGCAGCTTAGAGAAGGTAGAGCAGTACTTC.

This clone was seen a few times. This chain uses TRBV6-2 or TRBV6-3 with TRBJ1-1; D might be TRBD1 (5 bases). V gave up 2 bases and J gave up 6 bases, with 10 bases separating them. The CDR3 is 13 residues long. In germline, CDR1 is MNHEY, CDR2 SVGEGT. The CDR3 nucleotides are TGTGCCAGCAGTTACATGGGGGTGGCTGAAGCTTTCTTT. Translation: CASSYMGVAEAFF.

This clone showed up many times. V is TRBV4-1 and J is TRBJ2-7, with 14 bases identical to TRBD2. CDR1 is MGHRA and CDR2 is YSYEKL in the germline V gene. V dropped 4 bases and J dropped 0; count of bases not matched to a gene: 8. This CDR3 region has 18 residues. The CDR3 DNA reads as TGCGCCAGCAGCCCCGGACTAGCGGGGGGCTCCAGCTCCTACGAGCAGTACTTC. Translated: CASSPGLAGGSSSYEQYF.

This clone was observed a few times. The chain employs TRBV4-1 and TRBJ2-2; 10 positions agree with TRBD2. The CDR3 is made up of 16 amino acids. The junction had 2 bases not matched to a gene; V was cut back by 4 bases and J by 0 bases. Germline lookup yields CDR1 MGHRA and CDR2 YSYEKL. CDR3 coding DNA: TGCGCCAGCAGCCGAGGACTAGCGGCGAACACCGGGGAGCTGTTTTTT. This sequence encodes CASSRGLAANTGELFF.